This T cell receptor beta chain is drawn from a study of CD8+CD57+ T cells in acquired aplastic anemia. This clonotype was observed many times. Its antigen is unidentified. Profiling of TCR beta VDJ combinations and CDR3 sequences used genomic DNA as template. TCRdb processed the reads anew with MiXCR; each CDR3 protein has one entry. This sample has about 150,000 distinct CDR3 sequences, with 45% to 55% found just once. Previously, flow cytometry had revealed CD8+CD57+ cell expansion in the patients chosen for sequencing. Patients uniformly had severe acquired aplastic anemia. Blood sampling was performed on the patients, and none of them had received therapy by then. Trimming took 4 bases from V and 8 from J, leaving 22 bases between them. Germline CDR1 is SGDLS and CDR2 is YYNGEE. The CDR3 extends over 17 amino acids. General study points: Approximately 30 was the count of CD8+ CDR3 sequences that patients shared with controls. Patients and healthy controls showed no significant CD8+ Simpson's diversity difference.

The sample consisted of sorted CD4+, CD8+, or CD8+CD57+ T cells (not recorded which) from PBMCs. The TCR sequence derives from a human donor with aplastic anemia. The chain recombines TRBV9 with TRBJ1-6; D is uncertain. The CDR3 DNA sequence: TGTGCCAGCAGCACAATCGCAGACTTAACTTGGGATTCACCCCTCCACTTT. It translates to CASSTIADLTWDSPLHF.